Each of the 22 T cell receptor beta chains below was sequenced from the same sample in a study of vaccination and CD4 T cells after COVID-19. Scientists ran DNA taken from cultured CD4+ T cells through the Oncomine TCR Beta short-read assay for sequencing. One entry per CDR3 protein, called by TCRdb with MiXCR from the PCR reads. The repertoire includes about 6,200 distinct CDR3 sequences, about 30% of them detected once, and 11% sits in the top ten. For these receptors, no antigen is known. Treatment defined: roughly ten-day PBMC culture with coronavirus spike peptide pools or control peptides (ViraFEST assay). The sequencing here drew on CD4+ T cells from blood, cultured in vitro, taken after SARS-CoV-2 vaccination. The receptors stem from a human donor who had recovered from COVID-19.

The chain employs TRBV7-3 and TRBJ2-7, with 9 nucleotides matching TRBD2. With 4 bases clipped from V and 7 bases from J, the junction kept 11 bases outside the gene matches. The CDR3 is 15 residues long. CDR1 and CDR2 (germline): SGHTA, FQGTGA. In DNA form, the CDR3 reads TGTGCCAGCAGCTCTAGCGGGGCCCCGAGGGGGGAGCAGTACTTC. Translation gives CASSSSGAPRGEQYF.

As for this clonotype: A read error may produce the germline difference seen at one junction end. The chain combines TRBV7-9 with TRBJ2-3; no definite D call. CDR1 is SEHNR and CDR2 is FQNEAQ in the germline V gene (reference sequence). This CDR3 has 14 amino acids. CDR3 sequence reads: CASSPLGRTNTQYF. For the CDR3, the DNA is TGTGCCAGCAGCCCTCTCGGACGCACAAATACGCAGTATTTT.

The rearrangement joins TRBV4-2 to TRBJ2-5; D remains ambiguous. Germline V gene lookup returns CDR1 LGHNA and CDR2 YNFKEQ. The CDR3 covers 16 residues. Trimming stripped 0 bases from V and 4 bases from J, with 15 bases between. The CDR3 DNA follows: TGTGCCAGCAGCCAAGAGGGTTCGGGTACCACAGAGACCCAGTACTTC. Protein product: CASSQEGSGTTETQYF.

The chain couples TRBV28 to TRBJ2-3, with TRBD1 matching 8 bases. Germline V gene data show CDR1 as MDHEN and CDR2 as SYDVKM. The junction had 5 bases not matched to a gene; V was cut back by 3 bases and J by 0 bases. CDR3 length: 16 amino acids. The CDR3 region is CASSFLGQGSTDTQYF. In DNA form, the CDR3 reads TGTGCCAGCAGTTTCCTCGGACAGGGAAGCACAGATACGCAGTATTTT.

The J gene is TRBJ2-7, the V gene TRBV5-4, with TRBD1 identical over 9 bases. V trimming: 0 bases; J trimming: 6 bases; junction bases outside the gene matches: 10. CDR1 and CDR2 (germline): SGHNT, YYREEE (reference sequence). The CDR3 is made up of 16 amino acids. CDR3 region: CASSLDRDRAVSEQYF. As DNA, the CDR3 is TGTGCCAGCAGCTTGGACCGGGACAGGGCAGTCTCCGAGCAGTACTTC.

V is TRBV2 and J is TRBJ2-3; 8 bases line up with TRBD2. Germline V lookup: CDR1 SNHLY, CDR2 FYNNEI. The CDR3 covers 14 residues. With V trimmed by 5 bases and J by 5 bases, 6 bases remained unmatched. CDR3 bases: TGTGCCAGCAGTCCCAGCGGGGGTATAGATACGCAGTATTTT. Residues: CASSPSGGIDTQYF.

The chain has TRBV29-1 and TRBJ2-5, with 8 nucleotides matching TRBD2. The germline CDR1 and CDR2 sequences are SQVTM and ANQGSEA. CDR3 length: 13 residues. V dropped 7 bases and J dropped 4; count of bases not matched to a gene: 8. CDR3 nucleotides: TGCAGCGCAGCTGGGACTAGTGGAGAGACCCAGTACTTC. Its protein product is CSAAGTSGETQYF.

J is TRBJ2-7 and V is TRBV7-2; 8 nucleotides match TRBD2. Germline V lookup: CDR1 SGHTA, CDR2 FQGNSA. The CDR3 totals 14 residues. Trimming took 4 bases from V and 2 from J; bases not matched to a gene: 4. The chain's CDR3 is CASSSTSVPYEQYF. Written as DNA, the CDR3 is TGTGCCAGCAGCTCGACTAGCGTGCCCTACGAGCAGTACTTC.

This clonotype is classed as hyperexpanded. Here the CDR3 reads CASSERTGGEGYTF. Written as DNA, the CDR3 is TGTGCCAGCAGTGAGCGGACAGGGGGCGAAGGCTACACCTTC. V is TRBV6-1 and J is TRBJ1-2, with 11 bases identical to TRBD1. This CDR3 is 14 amino acids long. Germline V gives CDR1 MNHNS, CDR2 SASEGT. V was clipped by 3 bases and J by 8 bases; unmatched bases: 5.

The chain uses TRBV6-1 and TRBJ2-3, with no clear D. This CDR3 contains 14 residues. Germline loops: CDR1 MNHNS, CDR2 SASEGT. V was cut by 6 bases and J by 3 bases, with 13 bases left in between. The CDR3 DNA reads as TGTGCCAGCAGAGACGTGGGTGGGACAGATACGCAGTATTTT. As protein: CASRDVGGTDTQYF.

Judged by abundance, this clonotype is medium-sized. The chain carries TRBV15 and TRBJ1-2; 9 bases match TRBD1. Germline-derived CDR1 and CDR2 are LNHNV and YYDKDF (reference sequence). The CDR3 is 13 amino acids. Trimming cost V 5 bases and J 7 bases; bases outside gene matches: 5. CDR3: CATSVGTGLGYTF. CDR3 in DNA: TGTGCCACCAGCGTCGGGACAGGGCTTGGCTACACCTTC.

V gene TRBV30 combines with J gene TRBJ2-5, with D unresolved. V gave up 7 bases and J gave up 2 bases, with 17 bases separating them. There are 14 residues in the CDR3. Germline values: CDR1 GTSNPN, CDR2 SVGIG (reference sequence). In DNA, the CDR3 is TGTGCCTCAACCCCTGGTCCCGGGCAAGAGACCCAGTACTTC. Protein product: CASTPGPGQETQYF.

The table lists this clonotype with a few counts. This chain joins TRBV20-1 and TRBJ2-1; the match to TRBD2 covers 9 bases. Germline CDR1 and CDR2: DFQATT and SNEGSKA (reference sequence). The CDR3 sequence is 14 residues long. The V segment lost 1 base and the J segment 4 bases; nucleotides outside the gene matches: 2. The CDR3 protein is CSARGGRGYNEQFF. CDR3 nucleotide sequence: TGCAGTGCTAGAGGCGGGAGGGGGTACAATGAGCAGTTCTTC.

V and J are TRBV11-3 and TRBJ2-7; 9 bases line up with TRBD2. V lost 5 bases and J lost 7; bases outside the gene matches: 9. This CDR3 spans 14 amino acids. The germline V gene encodes CDR1 SGHNT and CDR2 YENEEA. In nucleotides, the CDR3 is TGTGCCAGCAGCCACCGCGGGAGGGTTGGAGAGCAGTACTTC. Its translation: CASSHRGRVGEQYF.

This clonotype was seen a few times. The V call is TRBV5-1, the J call TRBJ1-2, with TRBD1 identical over 8 bases. Germline CDR1 and CDR2: SGHRS and YFSETQ. This CDR3 region has 15 residues. The V and J ends lost 2 bases and 5 bases, in that order; junction bases with no gene match: 8. Here the CDR3 DNA reads TGCGCCAGCAGCTTAAGTATGGGGACAGGATATGGCTACACCTTC. Protein sequence: CASSLSMGTGYGYTF.

By share of the sample, this clonotype is medium-sized. The genes are TRBV6-1 and TRBJ1-1; perhaps TRBD1 as D (5 bases). The V end was cut by 8 bases, the J end by 0 bases, with 13 bases between. Germline V gene lookup returns CDR1 MNHNS and CDR2 SASEGT. This CDR3 spans 14 amino acids. The DNA for the CDR3 is TGTGCCAGCGCCGCCGGGACGGTGAACACTGAAGCTTTCTTT. Translation gives CASAAGTVNTEAFF.

This clonotype was picked up one time. One junction end disagrees with the germline gene, perhaps due to a read error. The V call is TRBV7-2, the J call TRBJ2-3, with D perhaps assigned TRBD1 or TRBD2 (5 bases each). The germline gives CDR1 SGHTA, CDR2 FQGNSA. The CDR3 spans 13 residues. The CDR3 region has the DNA TGTGCCAGCAGCTTACCCCCCGGGGCCGACTCCTCTTTT. Residues: CASSLPPGADSSF.

This clonotype was recorded only once. This sequence may be a read error, since a much larger clone differs from it by one base. The chain recombines TRBV4-2 with TRBJ2-6, with a possible D match to TRBD1 (5 bases). Germline V gives CDR1 LGHNA, CDR2 YNFKEQ. There are 15 residues in the CDR3. For the CDR3, the DNA is TGTGCCAGCAGCCAAGAGGTATTTGGGGCCAACGTCCCGACTTTC. It specifies CASSQEVFGANVPTF.

The chain uses TRBV28 and TRBJ2-7; 9 positions agree with TRBD1. V was clipped by 8 bases and J by 5 bases; unmatched bases: 10. The CDR3 sequence is 14 residues long. Germline CDR1 reads MDHEN; CDR2 reads SYDVKM. CDR3 DNA sequence: TGTGCCAGCCGGGGACAGGGTCAAGGAGACGAGCAGTACTTC. Encoded protein: CASRGQGQGDEQYF.

V is TRBV2 and J is TRBJ2-5; D ambiguous. The CDR3 extends over 12 amino acids. CDR1 SNHLY and CDR2 FYNNEI come from the germline V gene. V lost 8 bases and J lost 0, with 7 bases in between. The CDR3 spells CASEGYQETQYF. The CDR3 DNA follows: TGTGCCAGCGAAGGCTACCAAGAGACCCAGTACTTC.

This clonotype was picked up a small number of times. The V and J genes are TRBV20-1 and TRBJ1-1; TRBD1 might be the D (5 bases). V lost 6 bases and J lost 0, with 14 bases in between. Germline lookup yields CDR1 DFQATT and CDR2 SNEGSKA (reference sequence). This CDR3 spans 14 amino acids. CDR3 residues: CSAPRQRMNTEAFF. CDR3 DNA: TGCAGTGCACCCCGACAGCGTATGAACACTGAAGCTTTCTTT.

The chain joins TRBV25-1 to TRBJ2-5; D ambiguous. Trimming shortened V by 2 bases and J by 4 bases, and 5 bases separated the two germline ends. The CDR3 consists of 12 residues. Per germline, CDR1 MGHDK and CDR2 SYGVNS. The CDR3 here is CASSEGLETQYF. In DNA, the CDR3 is TGTGCCAGCAGTGAAGGGTTAGAGACCCAGTACTTC.